This section outlines one T cell receptor beta chain sequence together with its context. This sample is part of a study of T-cell memory formation after mild COVID-19. MiXCR was run by TCRdb on the 5' RACE reads, yielding one entry per CDR3 protein. The data show under 700,000 distinct CDR3 sequences, over 20% seen once. CDR3 length: 15 residues. Germline V gene lookup returns CDR1 LNHDA and CDR2 SQIVND (reference sequence). Trimming removed 1 base from V and 3 bases from J, with 9 bases in between. The chain links TRBV19 to TRBJ1-4, with D hard to call. The source of this sequence is an adult woman who had mild COVID-19 (a few samples of this study predate the infection). Cell type and time point are not known. Sequences were obtained from PBMCs or a T cell subset sorted from them (not recorded which). CDR3 DNA sequence: TGTGCCAGTAGTATAGTTACCGTGGCTAATGAAAAACTGTTTTTT. Protein: CASSIVTVANEKLFF.